These T cell receptor beta chains were read from a single sample in a study of T cells after somatic rescue of genetic block. Data came from immunoSEQ multiplex PCR; TCRdb stores just in-frame clones and leaves some out. The table lists about 67,000 clones, roughly nine tenths of them singletons. Sequencing used peripheral blood mononuclear cells (PBMCs). Receptor source: a man in his forties. CDR3s include the opening cysteine and the closing phenylalanine or tryptophan. A D gene is named only where the DNA matches it firmly. Part of the rows lack a size; the others show once, few, many or a class for expanded clones.

clone_size	v_call	j_call	d_call	cdr3_aa	cdr3_nt
.	TRBV19	TRBJ2-5	TRBD1	CASSPGQIKETQYF	TGTGCCAGTAGTCCGGGACAGATAAAAGAGACCCAGTACTTC
few	TRBV2	TRBJ1-1	.	CASSERFSSAFF	TGTGCCAGCAGTGAAAGGTTCAGTTCTGCTTTCTTT
.	TRBV27	TRBJ2-1	TRBD1	CASSRGQGTNEQFF	TGTGCCAGCAGTCGGGGACAGGGGACCAATGAGCAGTTCTTC
.	TRBV28	TRBJ2-3	TRBD1	CASSPRTGGSTDTQYF	TGTGCCAGCAGTCCGCGGACAGGGGGTAGCACAGATACGCAGTATTTT
.	TRBV9	TRBJ1-1	TRBD1	CASSEDRDTEAFF	TGTGCCAGCAGCGAGGACAGGGACACTGAAGCTTTCTTT
few	TRBV7-9	TRBJ1-2	TRBD1	CASSSGQGGGYTF	TGTGCCAGCAGCTCGGGACAGGGAGGTGGCTACACCTTC
.	TRBV18	TRBJ2-7	.	CASSPTSLPYEQYF	TGTGCCAGCTCACCGACCTCCCTCCCCTACGAGCAGTACTTC
.	TRBV5-4	TRBJ2-7	.	CASSLARAPSYEQYF	TGTGCCAGCAGCTTGGCCCGGGCCCCAAGCTACGAGCAGTACTTC
.	TRBV5-6	TRBJ1-6	TRBD1	CASTYRGAYNSPLHF	TGTGCCAGCACCTACAGGGGCGCCTATAATTCACCCCTCCACTTT
.	TRBV4-1	TRBJ2-7	TRBD1	CASSQAADRVYEQYF	TGCGCCAGCAGCCAAGCCGCCGACAGGGTCTACGAGCAGTACTTC
.	TRBV5-1	TRBJ2-5	TRBD2	CASSLTSGRETQYF	TGCGCCAGCAGCTTGACTAGCGGGAGGGAGACCCAGTACTTC
.	TRBV4-2	TRBJ2-1	TRBD2	CASSQDTEREVYNEQFF	TGTGCCAGCAGCCAAGATACGGAGCGGGAGGTTTACAATGAGCAGTTCTTC
.	TRBV28	TRBJ2-4	.	CASSLGLREEAKNIQYF	TGTGCCAGCAGTCTTGGACTCAGGGAGGAGGCCAAAAACATTCAGTACTTC
.	TRBV7-9	TRBJ2-3	.	CASSPGRIGATDTQYF	TGTGCCAGCAGCCCCGGGAGAATAGGGGCCACAGATACGCAGTATTTT
.	TRBV6-1	TRBJ1-2	TRBD1	CASQKQGDGYTF	TGTGCCAGCCAAAAACAGGGGGATGGCTACACCTTC
.	TRBV5-5	TRBJ1-1	.	CASTQLGGLNTEAFF	TGTGCCAGCACTCAACTGGGAGGGCTGAACACTGAAGCTTTCTTT
.	TRBV6-6	TRBJ2-7	.	CASSSPGGQYF	TGTGCCAGCAGCTCCCCCGGAGGGCAGTACTTC
.	TRBV5-1	TRBJ2-3	.	CASSSRGGQGTDTQYF	TGCGCCAGCAGCTCCCGGGGGGGACAGGGTACAGATACGCAGTATTTT